Described below is a single T cell receptor (beta chain) sequence and its context. Its antigen is still unknown. This entry is derived from a study of cytotoxic CD8 clonotypes in ibrutinib-treated CLL. Study conclusions and caveats: Clonality rose at ibrutinib response, held steady in sustained remission, and fell toward baseline at progression. Patients had baseline clonality above age-matched healthy donors, and this clonality moved with circulating CD8+ T-cell counts.

Germline V CDR1 and CDR2: MNHNY, SVGAGI (reference sequence). Trimming removed 6 bases at V and 0 bases at J, with 8 bases between. CDR3 size: 13 residues. Investigators sought sequencing depths of between 1 in 200,000 and 1 in 1 million T cells. The data were produced by immunoSEQ multiplex PCR, yet TCRdb's version contains in-frame clones alone and is incomplete. The sample lists more than 300,000 clones, around four fifths seen once, with 6.5% to 8.5% in the top ten. The sequences come from PBMCs, collected before ibrutinib treatment. V and J are TRBV6-6 and TRBJ1-1; no definite D call. The sequence was collected from a human donor with chronic lymphocytic leukemia. This chain's CDR3 is CASRSTMNTEAFF. CDR3 nucleotides: TGTGCCAGCAGGTCAACCATGAACACTGAAGCTTTCTTT.